This T cell receptor beta chain was captured in a study of CD8 T cells in ankylosing spondylitis. Study conclusions and caveats: The authors found the disease-linked clones to be CD8+ and relatively rare in peripheral blood.

Between the trimmed V and J ends, which lost 1 base and 0 bases, there was a span of 11 bases. CDR1 SGHKS and CDR2 YYEKEE come from the germline V gene (reference sequence). CDR3 length: 16 residues. This clonotype was recorded at least ten times. The antigen is undetermined. TCRdb analysed the 5' RACE reads with MiXCR anew, one entry per CDR3 protein. The table lists a few hundred thousand distinct CDR3 sequences, under 14% of them singletons. This chain joins TRBV5-5 and TRBJ2-1, with D unclear. Sequencing was done on a sample of blood, either unsorted or a sorted T cell fraction (not recorded which). The receptor comes from a female donor with ankylosing spondylitis or in good health (not recorded which). CDR3 sequence reads: CASSLSAILSYNEQFF. DNA of the CDR3: TGTGCCAGCAGCTTGTCTGCCATCCTCTCCTACAATGAGCAGTTCTTC.